The TCR beta chain under discussion was sequenced for a study of cytomegalovirus exposure and HLA in healthy donors. This CDR3 contains 14 residues. V shed 3 bases and J 5 bases; nucleotides not matched to a gene: 3. Per the germline V gene, CDR1 is KGHSH and CDR2 is LQKENI. Use of 60 Vbeta and 13 Jbeta primers characterized the PCR. Repertoires were generated with immunoSEQ multiplex PCR, while TCRdb's copy carries only in-frame clones and drops some. The sample has about 180,000 clones, over 70% seen once. The sequence was obtained from a man aged 18 to 30 in good health and CMV-seronegative. This chain links TRBV18 with TRBJ2-1; 8 nucleotides align to TRBD1. The sequenced material came from PBMCs. The CDR3, as DNA: TGTGCCAGCTCACCTATCAGGGGGCACAATGAGCAGTTCTTC. Amino acids: CASSPIRGHNEQFF.